These 21 T cell receptor beta chains were all obtained from the same sample, sequenced in a study of blood T cell repertoires in COVID-19. Here immunoSEQ multiplex PCR was the method, and the copy in TCRdb shows in-frame clones only, minus some. The sample yields about 220,000 clones, 80% to 85% seen once. Sequencing was carried out using PBMCs or T cells enriched from blood (not recorded which). Source of these receptors: a woman in her thirties or forties who had recovered from COVID-19.

The count of this clone is one. This chain uses TRBV7-6 with TRBJ2-5; tentative D call: TRBD2 (8 bases). V was clipped by 0 bases and J by 1 base, with 15 bases between them. CDR3 length equals 17 residues. Germline values: CDR1 SGHVS, CDR2 FNYEAQ. The CDR3 region is CASSLAVAGQSQETQYF. CDR3 nucleotides: TGTGCCAGCAGCTTAGCCGTAGCGGGACAGTCCCAAGAGACCCAGTACTTC.

CDR3 amino acids: CASWLALNEKLFF. The CDR3, as DNA: TGTGCCAGCTGGTTGGCCCTTAATGAAAAACTGTTTTTT. The rearrangement links TRBV2 to TRBJ1-4; D is ambiguous. Trimming took 8 bases from V and 4 from J, leaving 11 bases between them. Germline loops: CDR1 SNHLY, CDR2 FYNNEI. The CDR3 loop spans 13 amino acids. Based on the CDR3 plus reference TRBV2 and TRBJ1-4, the full variable domain is EPEVTQTPSHQVTQMGQEVILRCVPISNHLYFYWYRQILGQKVEFLVSFYNNEISEKSEIFDDQFSVERPDGSNFTLKIRSTKLEDSAMYFCASWLALNEKLFFGSGTQLSVL.

This sequence joins TRBV11-2 and TRBJ1-1; the match to TRBD1 covers 8 bases. The germline V gene encodes CDR1 SGHAT and CDR2 FQNNGV. With 5 bases clipped from V and 2 bases from J, the junction kept 7 bases outside the gene matches. This CDR3 region has 15 residues. DNA of the CDR3: TGTGCCAGCAGCCCCCGGACAGGGACCAACACTGAAGCTTTCTTT. Translated, it gives CASSPRTGTNTEAFF.

This chain links TRBV7-9 with TRBJ2-1; maybe TRBD2 (5 bases). The CDR3 runs 15 residues. The V gene lost 3 bases and the J gene lost 4 bases, with 13 bases spanning the gap. The germline V gene has CDR1 SEHNR and CDR2 FQNEAQ (reference sequence). The DNA of the CDR3 is TGTGCCAGCAGCTTTCAAAGCGGAGCTTACAATGAGCAGTTCTTC. Translated, it gives CASSFQSGAYNEQFF.

V gene TRBV4-1 combines with J gene TRBJ1-4, with TRBD1 as a possible D gene (5 bases). CDR1 and CDR2 from the germline V gene are MGHRA and YSYEKL. V shed 5 bases and J shed 6 bases, with 19 bases lying between them. CDR3 length: 16 residues. CDR3 bases: TGCGCCAGCAGCTCAGTATGGGGTCAGGGCGATGAAAAACTGTTTTTT. This sequence encodes CASSSVWGQGDEKLFF.

Only a few counts were recorded for this clone. As DNA, the CDR3 is TGCGCCAGCAGCTTGGAGGTAGCGGGAGCCAATGAGCAGTTCTTC. The encoded protein is CASSLEVAGANEQFF. The chain couples TRBV5-1 to TRBJ2-1, with 9 nucleotides matching TRBD2. This CDR3 comprises 15 residues. V was pared by 0 bases and J by 6 bases, with 4 bases of the junction left unmatched. The germline V gene encodes CDR1 SGHRS and CDR2 YFSETQ.

The chain has TRBV5-1 and TRBJ1-3; D is undetermined. The CDR3 has 14 residues. Trimming removed 4 bases at V and 0 bases at J, with 8 bases between. CDR1 and CDR2 (germline): SGHRS, YFSETQ. The CDR3 loop reads CASSAGVSGNTIYF. The CDR3 nucleotides read TGCGCCAGCAGCGCCGGAGTCTCTGGAAACACCATATATTTT.

V is TRBV2 and J is TRBJ1-1; TRBD1 matches 7 bases. Germline V gives CDR1 SNHLY, CDR2 FYNNEI. The CDR3 contains 14 residues. After removal of 6 bases from V and 2 bases from J, the junction contained 6 bases not matched to a gene. CDR3 residues: CASRNQGDNTEAFF. The CDR3 nucleotides read TGTGCCAGCAGGAACCAGGGGGATAACACTGAAGCTTTCTTT.

The rearrangement joins TRBV10-3 to TRBJ1-6; possible D gene TRBD1, 6 bases. The CDR3 extends over 13 amino acids. Trimming shortened V by 6 bases and J by 10 bases, and 13 bases separated the two germline ends. Germline lookup yields CDR1 ENHRY and CDR2 SYGVKD. The CDR3 DNA reads TGTGCCATCAGCACAGGGCCGGGGTCACCCCTCCACTTT. Protein: CAISTGPGSPLHF.

V is TRBV15 and J is TRBJ2-5; 7 bases line up with TRBD2. The germline gives CDR1 LNHNV, CDR2 YYDKDF (reference sequence). The trim removed 0 bases at V and 5 bases at J, leaving 3 bases unmatched. CDR3 length: 14 amino acids. The CDR3 reads CATSRDRGGETQYF. The CDR3 DNA reads TGTGCCACCAGCAGAGATAGGGGAGGGGAGACCCAGTACTTC.

This clone appeared many times. The J gene is TRBJ1-4, the V gene TRBV10-3; 9 bases are shared with TRBD1. The CDR3 loop spans 15 amino acids. V lost 0 bases and J lost 5; bases outside the gene matches: 1. CDR1 is ENHRY, CDR2 SYGVKD, per germline. CDR3 nucleotide sequence: TGTGCCATCAGTGAGTCCGGGACAGGGAATGAAAAACTGTTTTTT. Protein sequence: CAISESGTGNEKLFF.

This sequence joins TRBV9 and TRBJ1-2; 8 bases are a match to TRBD1. The junction had 5 bases not matched to a gene; V was cut back by 3 bases and J by 7 bases. Germline V gene lookup returns CDR1 SGDLS and CDR2 YYNGEE. The CDR3 extends over 13 amino acids. CDR3 nucleotide sequence: TGTGCCAGCAGCGCCACAGGGGGGACTGGCTACACCTTC. It yields the protein CASSATGGTGYTF.

This chain connects TRBV30 to TRBJ1-1; D perhaps matches TRBD1 (5 bases). CDR1 and CDR2 (germline): GTSNPN, SVGIG (reference sequence). The V and J ends lost 0 bases and 5 bases respectively, with 13 bases between them. The CDR3 has 14 amino acids. In nucleotides, the CDR3 is TGTGCCTGGAGTGTACATACAGGCCGGACTGAAGCTTTCTTT. Translated: CAWSVHTGRTEAFF. Together with reference TRBV30 and TRBJ1-1, the CDR3 gives the full variable domain: SQTIHQWPATLVQPVGSPLSLECTVEGTSNPNLYWYRQAAGRGLQLLFYSVGIGQISSEVPQNLSASRPQDRQFILSSKKLLLSDSGFYLCAWSVHTGRTEAFFGQGTRLTVV.

Comment on this clone: This sample also contains other DNA sequences that code for the same CDR3. The genes are TRBV28 and TRBJ2-7; the match to TRBD1 covers 9 bases. After removal of 9 bases from V and 3 bases from J, the junction contained 3 bases not matched to a gene. The CDR3 consists of 12 residues. CDR1 MDHEN and CDR2 SYDVKM come from the germline V gene. CDR3 in DNA: TGTGCCAGTCGGGGACAGGGCTACGAGCAGTACTTC. This translates into CASRGQGYEQYF. Using reference TRBV28 and TRBJ2-7 for the parts outside the CDR3, the full variable domain is DVKVTQSSRYLVKRTGEKVFLECVQDMDHENMFWYRQDPGLGLRLIYFSYDVKMKEKGDIPEGYSVSREKKERFSLILESASTNQTSMYLCASRGQGYEQYFGPGTRLTVT.

The chain links TRBV19 to TRBJ1-2; TRBD1 might be the D (5 bases). Germline CDR1 reads LNHDA; CDR2 reads SQIVND (reference sequence). The CDR3 length is 17 residues. V lost 3 bases to trimming and J lost 4 bases, with 21 bases between them. CDR3 sequence: CASSIAKRQTDGYGYTF. CDR3 nucleotides: TGTGCCAGTAGTATCGCTAAAAGACAGACTGATGGCTATGGCTACACCTTC.

The V gene is TRBV4-1, the J gene TRBJ2-5, with 8 nucleotides matching TRBD2. The CDR3 loop spans 17 amino acids. The J segment lost 0 bases and the V segment lost 0 bases, leaving 6 bases of the junction unmatched. From germline, CDR1 is MGHRA and CDR2 YSYEKL. The CDR3 nucleotides are TGCGCCAGCAGCCAAGACCGAGCGGGGGACAACCAAGAGACCCAGTACTTC. Translating gives CASSQDRAGDNQETQYF.

The genes are TRBV5-1 and TRBJ2-3, with D possibly TRBD2 on 5 matching bases. CDR3 length equals 12 residues. Trimming cost V 9 bases and J 4 bases, with 12 bases left between them. CDR1 is SGHRS, CDR2 YFSETQ, per germline. CDR3 nucleotides: TGCGCCACCCGAGTCGGGGCAGATACGCAGTATTTT. It encodes CATRVGADTQYF.

The count of this clone is one. The rearrangement uses TRBV10-2 and TRBJ2-7, with 15 bases that match TRBD2. CDR1 and CDR2 from the germline V gene are WSHSY and SAAADI. The CDR3 sequence is 14 residues long. The ends lost 8 bases at V and 3 bases at J; junction bases unmatched: 2. DNA for the CDR3: TGCGCCAGCGGGGGACTAGCGGGAGGCTACGAGCAGTACGTC. This codes for CASGGLAGGYEQYV.

The V gene is TRBV5-6, the J gene TRBJ1-4; 12 positions match TRBD1. The CDR3 runs to 17 residues. The V gene end was trimmed by 5 bases and the J gene end by 0 bases; junction bases not matched to a gene: 5. Germline V gives CDR1 SGHDT, CDR2 YYEEEE. This CDR3 reads CASSAGQGATTNEKLFF. The CDR3 coding sequence is TGTGCCAGCAGTGCGGGACAGGGGGCGACAACTAATGAAAAACTGTTTTTT.

The chain joins TRBV14 to TRBJ2-3; TRBD2 aligns across 10 bases. The CDR3 spans 19 residues. The germline V gene has CDR1 SGHDN and CDR2 FVKESK. V lost 1 base to trimming and J lost 1 base; unmatched junction nucleotides: 11. For the CDR3, the DNA is TGTGCCAGCAGCCAAGTCACCCTTAGAGCGGGAGGGCGCACAGATACGCAGTATTTT. Its protein product is CASSQVTLRAGGRTDTQYF.

The chain is built from TRBV18 and TRBJ1-4; D unclear. Trimming took off 4 bases at V and 5 bases at J, with 8 bases between the two ends. Germline lookup yields CDR1 KGHSH and CDR2 LQKENI. The CDR3 covers 13 residues. This chain's CDR3 is CASSLGLNEKLFF. CDR3 DNA sequence: TGTGCCAGCTCACTAGGACTGAATGAAAAACTGTTTTTT.